This T cell receptor beta chain was recovered during a study of response to subunit inactivated influenza vaccine. Findings and caveats of the study: Authors suggested few new T cells are recruited by each seasonal influenza vaccination.

Ten or more counts support this clonotype. The antigen remains undetermined. Via MiXCR, TCRdb re-called the RT-PCR reads, giving one row per CDR3 protein. Among roughly 460,000 distinct CDR3 sequences listed, about 10% were seen once. V was trimmed by 8 bases and J by 5 bases, leaving 13 bases between them. From germline, CDR1 is DFQATT and CDR2 SNEGSKA (reference sequence). CDR3 length: 12 amino acids. This chain uses TRBV20-1 with TRBJ2-1; either TRBD1 or TRBD2 may supply D (5 bases each). The starting material was PBMCs from blood, obtained roughly 47 days after vaccination. The receptor comes from a man in his fifties who received an inactivated influenza vaccine. The CDR3 DNA sequence: TGCAGTTCCCGGGACGGAGACAATGAGCAGTTCTTC. Translated: CSSRDGDNEQFF.